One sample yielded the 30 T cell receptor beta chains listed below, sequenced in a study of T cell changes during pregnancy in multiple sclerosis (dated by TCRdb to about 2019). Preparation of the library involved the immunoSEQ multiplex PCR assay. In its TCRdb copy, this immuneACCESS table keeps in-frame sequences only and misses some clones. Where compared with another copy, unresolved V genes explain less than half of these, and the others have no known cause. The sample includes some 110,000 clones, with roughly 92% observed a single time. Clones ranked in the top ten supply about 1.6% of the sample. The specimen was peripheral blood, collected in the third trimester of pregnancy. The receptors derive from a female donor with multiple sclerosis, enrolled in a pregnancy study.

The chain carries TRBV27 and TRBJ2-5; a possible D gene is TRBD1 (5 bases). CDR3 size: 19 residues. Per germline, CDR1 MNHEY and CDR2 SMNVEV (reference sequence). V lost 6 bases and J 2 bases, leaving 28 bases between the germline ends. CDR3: CASSRRPGQVRGQQETQYF. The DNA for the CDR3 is TGTGCCAGCAGCCGGCGTCCAGGGCAGGTTAGGGGTCAGCAAGAGACCCAGTACTTC.

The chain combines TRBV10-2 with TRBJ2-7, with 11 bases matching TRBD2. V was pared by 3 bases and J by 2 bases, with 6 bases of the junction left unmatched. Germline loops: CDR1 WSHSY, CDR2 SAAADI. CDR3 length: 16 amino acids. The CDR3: CASSDPGLAEAYEQYF. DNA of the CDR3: TGCGCCAGCAGTGACCCGGGACTAGCGGAGGCCTACGAGCAGTACTTC.

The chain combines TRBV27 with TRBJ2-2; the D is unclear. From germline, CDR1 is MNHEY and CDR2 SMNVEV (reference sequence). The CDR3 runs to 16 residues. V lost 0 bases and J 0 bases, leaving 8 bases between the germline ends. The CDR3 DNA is TGTGCCAGCAGTTTATCGCCAAGCTCGAACACCGGGGAGCTGTTTTTT. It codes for CASSLSPSSNTGELFF.

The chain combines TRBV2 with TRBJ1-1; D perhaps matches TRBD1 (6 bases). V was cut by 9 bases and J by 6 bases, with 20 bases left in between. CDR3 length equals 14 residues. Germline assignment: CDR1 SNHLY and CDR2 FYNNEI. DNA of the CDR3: TGTGCCAGTCGCCCCCCTCAGGGGCTTTCTGAAGCTTTCTTT. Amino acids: CASRPPQGLSEAFF.

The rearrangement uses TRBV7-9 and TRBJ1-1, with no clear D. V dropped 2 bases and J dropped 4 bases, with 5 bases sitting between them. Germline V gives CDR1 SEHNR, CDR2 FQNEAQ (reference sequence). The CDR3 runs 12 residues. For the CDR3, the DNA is TGTGCCAGCAGCTTAACGGGCACTGAAGCTTTCTTT. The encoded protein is CASSLTGTEAFF.

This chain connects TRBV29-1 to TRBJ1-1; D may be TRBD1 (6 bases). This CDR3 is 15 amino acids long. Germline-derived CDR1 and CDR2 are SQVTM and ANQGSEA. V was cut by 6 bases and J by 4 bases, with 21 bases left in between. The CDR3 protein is CSVPPPKTGGTEAFF. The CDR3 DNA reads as TGCAGCGTACCCCCCCCTAAGACAGGAGGCACTGAAGCTTTCTTT.

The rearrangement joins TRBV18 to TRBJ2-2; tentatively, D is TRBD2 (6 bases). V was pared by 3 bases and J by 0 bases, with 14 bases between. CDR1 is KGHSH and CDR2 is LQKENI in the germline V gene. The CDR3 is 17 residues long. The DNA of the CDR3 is TGTGCCAGCTCACCCCTCGTAGCGGTAGCGAACACCGGGGAGCTGTTTTTT. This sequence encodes CASSPLVAVANTGELFF. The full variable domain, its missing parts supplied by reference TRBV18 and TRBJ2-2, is NAGVMQNPRHLVRRRGQEARLRCSPMKGHSHVYWYRQLPEEGLKFMVYLQKENIIDESGMPKERFSAEFPKEGPSILRIQQVVRGDSAAYFCASSPLVAVANTGELFFGEGSRLTVL.

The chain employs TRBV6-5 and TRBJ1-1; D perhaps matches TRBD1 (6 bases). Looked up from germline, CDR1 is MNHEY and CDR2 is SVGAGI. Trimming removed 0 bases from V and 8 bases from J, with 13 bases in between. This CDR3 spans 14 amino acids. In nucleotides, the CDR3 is TGTGCCAGCAGTTACTCGAGTGGGGGGGGCGAAGCTTTCTTT. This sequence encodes CASSYSSGGGEAFF.

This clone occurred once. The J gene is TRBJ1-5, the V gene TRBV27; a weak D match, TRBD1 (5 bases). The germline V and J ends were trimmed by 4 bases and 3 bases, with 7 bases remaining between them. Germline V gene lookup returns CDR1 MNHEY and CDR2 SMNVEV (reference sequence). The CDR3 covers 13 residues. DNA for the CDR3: TGTGCCAGCAGTTACAGGCTCAATCAGCCCCAGCATTTT. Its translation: CASSYRLNQPQHF.

The CDR3 loop reads CASSPEGQKAFF. The CDR3 coding sequence is TGTGCCAGCAGCCCCGAGGGACAGAAAGCTTTCTTT. This sequence joins TRBV5-8 and TRBJ1-1; 7 nucleotides agree with TRBD1. Germline V gene sequence: CDR1 SGHTS, CDR2 YDEGEE. There are 12 residues in the CDR3. The junction had 6 bases not matched to a gene; V was cut back by 4 bases and J by 9 bases.

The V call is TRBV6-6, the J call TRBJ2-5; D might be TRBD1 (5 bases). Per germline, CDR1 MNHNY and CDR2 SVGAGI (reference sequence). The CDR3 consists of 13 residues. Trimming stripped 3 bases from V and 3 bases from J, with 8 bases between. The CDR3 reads CASSYAREETQYF. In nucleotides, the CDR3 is TGTGCCAGCAGTTATGCCAGGGAAGAGACCCAGTACTTC.

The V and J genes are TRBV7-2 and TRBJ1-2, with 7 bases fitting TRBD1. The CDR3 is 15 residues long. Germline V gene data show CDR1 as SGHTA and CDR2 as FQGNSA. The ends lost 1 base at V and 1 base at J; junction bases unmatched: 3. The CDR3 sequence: CASSLEPGGNYGYTF. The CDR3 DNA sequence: TGTGCCAGCAGCTTAGAGCCAGGGGGTAACTATGGCTACACCTTC.

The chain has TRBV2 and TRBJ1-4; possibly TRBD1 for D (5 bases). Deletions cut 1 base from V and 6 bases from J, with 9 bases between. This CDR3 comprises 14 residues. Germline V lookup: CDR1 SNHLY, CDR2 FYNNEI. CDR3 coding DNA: TGTGCCAGCAGTGAAGGGCAGGGCCATGAAAAACTGTTTTTT. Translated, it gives CASSEGQGHEKLFF.

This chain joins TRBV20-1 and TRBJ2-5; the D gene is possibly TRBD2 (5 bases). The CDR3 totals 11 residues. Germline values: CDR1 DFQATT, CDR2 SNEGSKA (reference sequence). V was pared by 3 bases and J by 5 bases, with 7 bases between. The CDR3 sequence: CSAREVETQYF. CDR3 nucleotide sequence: TGCAGTGCTAGGGAGGTGGAGACCCAGTACTTC.

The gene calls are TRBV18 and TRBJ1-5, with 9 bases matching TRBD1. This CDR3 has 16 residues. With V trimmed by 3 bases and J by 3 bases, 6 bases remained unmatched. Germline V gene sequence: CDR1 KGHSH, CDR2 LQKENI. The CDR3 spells CASSPSGTGLNQPQHF. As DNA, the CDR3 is TGTGCCAGCTCACCTTCCGGGACAGGGCTCAATCAGCCCCAGCATTTT.

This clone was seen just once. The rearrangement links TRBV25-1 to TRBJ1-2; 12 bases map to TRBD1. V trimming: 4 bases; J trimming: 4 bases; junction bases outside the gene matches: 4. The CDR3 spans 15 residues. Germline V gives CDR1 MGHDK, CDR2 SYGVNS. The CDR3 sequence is CASSGGQGAGYGYTF. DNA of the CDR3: TGTGCCAGCAGTGGGGGACAGGGGGCCGGCTATGGCTACACCTTC.

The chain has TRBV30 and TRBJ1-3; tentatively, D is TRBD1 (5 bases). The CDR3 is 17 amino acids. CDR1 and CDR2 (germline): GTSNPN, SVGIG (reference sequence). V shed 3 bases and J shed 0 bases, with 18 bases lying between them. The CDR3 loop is CAWRKVRDRSSGNTIYF. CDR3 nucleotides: TGTGCCTGGAGAAAAGTCCGAGACAGATCCTCTGGAAACACCATATATTTT.

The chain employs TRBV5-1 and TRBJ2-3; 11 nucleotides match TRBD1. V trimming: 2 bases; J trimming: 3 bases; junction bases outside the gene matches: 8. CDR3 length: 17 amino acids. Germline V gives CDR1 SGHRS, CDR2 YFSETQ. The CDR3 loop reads CASSFPSGTGGTDTQYF. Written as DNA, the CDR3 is TGCGCCAGCAGCTTCCCCTCTGGGACAGGGGGGACAGATACGCAGTATTTT.

CDR3 DNA sequence: TGTGCCAGCAGCGCGGGGGTCTATGGCTACACCTTC. It is translated as CASSAGVYGYTF. The chain joins TRBV9 to TRBJ1-2, with D perhaps TRBD1 (5 bases). The germline V gene has CDR1 SGDLS and CDR2 YYNGEE. The CDR3 consists of 12 residues. V dropped 3 bases and J dropped 4 bases, with 7 bases sitting between them.

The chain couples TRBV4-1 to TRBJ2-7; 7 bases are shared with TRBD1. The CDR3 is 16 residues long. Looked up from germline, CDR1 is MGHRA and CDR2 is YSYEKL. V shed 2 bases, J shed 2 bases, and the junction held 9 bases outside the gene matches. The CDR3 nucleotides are TGCGCCAGCAGCCAAACCCGGGACAGAAGACCCTACGAGCAGTACTTC. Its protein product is CASSQTRDRRPYEQYF.

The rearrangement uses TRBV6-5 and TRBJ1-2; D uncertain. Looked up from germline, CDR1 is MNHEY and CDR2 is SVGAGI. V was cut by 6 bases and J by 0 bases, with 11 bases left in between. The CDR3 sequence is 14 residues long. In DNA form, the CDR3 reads TGTGCCAGCAGCTCCGCCTTAGCTAACTATGGCTACACCTTC. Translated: CASSSALANYGYTF.

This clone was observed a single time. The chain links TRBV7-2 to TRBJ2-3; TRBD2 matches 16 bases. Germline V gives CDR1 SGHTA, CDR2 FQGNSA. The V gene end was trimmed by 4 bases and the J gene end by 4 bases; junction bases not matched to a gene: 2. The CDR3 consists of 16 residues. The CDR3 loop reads CASSYGTSGGADTQYF. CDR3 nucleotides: TGTGCCAGCAGCTATGGGACTAGCGGGGGGGCAGATACGCAGTATTTT.

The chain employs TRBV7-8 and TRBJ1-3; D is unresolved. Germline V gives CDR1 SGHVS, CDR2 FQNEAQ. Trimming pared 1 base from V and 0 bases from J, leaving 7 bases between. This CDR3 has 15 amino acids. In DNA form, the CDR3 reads TGTGCCAGCAGCTTAGGGGCAGGCTCTGGAAACACCATATATTTT. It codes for CASSLGAGSGNTIYF.

The CDR3 loop is CASSRSLAGVDEQYF. The CDR3, as DNA: TGTGCCAGCAGTCGATCGCTAGCGGGAGTGGACGAGCAGTACTTC. This rearrangement joins TRBV6-6 to TRBJ2-7; 10 bases line up with TRBD2. CDR3 length: 15 residues. Germline values: CDR1 MNHNY, CDR2 SVGAGI (reference sequence). With V trimmed by 5 bases and J by 5 bases, 9 bases remained unmatched.

The CDR3 sequence: CAWSEIGTNQPQHF. CDR3 sequence (DNA): TGTGCCTGGAGTGAAATAGGGACAAATCAGCCCCAGCATTTT. The chain employs TRBV30 and TRBJ1-5, with D possibly TRBD1 on 6 matching bases. V shed 1 base and J shed 4 bases, with 11 bases lying between them. Germline V lookup: CDR1 GTSNPN, CDR2 SVGIG (reference sequence). This CDR3 is built from 14 residues.

The CDR3 nucleotides read TGTGCCAGCAGCTTCGGGACTAGCGGGTGGGAGGAGCAGTTCTTC. Translated, it gives CASSFGTSGWEEQFF. The chain has TRBV5-4 and TRBJ2-1, with TRBD2 matching 12 bases. The CDR3 loop spans 15 amino acids. From germline, CDR1 is SGHNT and CDR2 YYREEE (reference sequence). J was trimmed by 10 bases and V by 2 bases; bases with no gene match: 7.

CDR3: CAGGKETGPEQYF. The DNA of the CDR3 is TGTGCCGGCGGGAAGGAGACAGGGCCCGAGCAGTACTTC. The rearrangement uses TRBV7-2 and TRBJ2-7, with TRBD1 as a possible D gene (7 bases). Germline V gene data show CDR1 as SGHTA and CDR2 as FQGNSA. V lost 11 bases and J 6 bases, leaving 20 bases between the germline ends. The CDR3 is made up of 13 amino acids.

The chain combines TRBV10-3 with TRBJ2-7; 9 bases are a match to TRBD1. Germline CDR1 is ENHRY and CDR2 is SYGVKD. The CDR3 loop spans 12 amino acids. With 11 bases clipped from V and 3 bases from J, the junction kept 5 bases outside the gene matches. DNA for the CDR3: TGTGCCGTCCGGGACAGGGACTACGAGCAGTACTTC. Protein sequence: CAVRDRDYEQYF.

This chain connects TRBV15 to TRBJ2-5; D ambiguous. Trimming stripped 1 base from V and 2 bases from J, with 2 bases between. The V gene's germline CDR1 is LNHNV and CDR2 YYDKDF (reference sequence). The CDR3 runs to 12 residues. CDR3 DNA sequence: TGTGCCACCAGCAGAGCACAAGAGACCCAGTACTTC. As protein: CATSRAQETQYF.

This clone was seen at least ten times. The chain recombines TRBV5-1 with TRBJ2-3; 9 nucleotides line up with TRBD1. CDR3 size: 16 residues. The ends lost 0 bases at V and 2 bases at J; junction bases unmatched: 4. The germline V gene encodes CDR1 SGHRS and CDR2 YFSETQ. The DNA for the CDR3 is TGCGCCAGCAGCTTGGGGGGACAGGGAGCCACAGATACGCAGTATTTT. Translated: CASSLGGQGATDTQYF.